The clone carrying this T cell receptor (beta chain) occurred a few times. Its matching antigen is unknown. The V end lost 4 bases, the J end lost 8 bases, and 10 bases lay between the germline ends. Germline V CDR1 and CDR2: SGHKS, YYEKEE (reference sequence). The CDR3 loop spans 12 amino acids. The data derive from a study of blood T cells in healthy people across ages. Overall study results and limits: Per million T cells, TCR beta diversity dropped about linearly as age rose.

Through a sample-barcoded 5' primer and a J-beta primer mix, a second PCR was run for about 6 to 11 cycles. TCRdb redid the calling of the 5' RACE reads with MiXCR, one entry per CDR3 protein. In the table there are 550,000 to 650,000 distinct CDR3 sequences, about 29% of which are singletons. Donor samples were obtained from healthy Caucasian individuals from Russia, aged about 6 to 90. Another study also made use of these data, one on T cells of mothers and their children. That study adds: There were no persistent microchimeric T cell clones detected.

Sequenced material: blood. The sequence came from a boy aged 2-9 years in good health. The chain uses TRBV5-5 and TRBJ2-1; D is ambiguous. The CDR3 sequence is CASSASIHEQFF. The CDR3 DNA reads TGTGCCAGCAGCGCAAGCATACATGAGCAGTTCTTC.